A single sample is the source of the 7 T cell receptor beta chains below, sequenced in a study of cytomegalovirus exposure and HLA in healthy donors. Vbeta (60) and Jbeta (13) primers were used in the PCR. The repertoire was sequenced with immunoSEQ multiplex PCR; TCRdb's copy has only in-frame clones and lacks some. The sample features about 160,000 clones, with 1.3% in its top ten. The source material was PBMCs. The receptors shown here come from a woman aged 55-70 years in good health and CMV-seronegative.

The chain has TRBV7-9 and TRBJ1-2; TRBD1 aligns across 9 bases. Germline-derived CDR1 and CDR2 are SEHNR and FQNEAQ (reference sequence). Trimming took 8 bases from V and 7 from J; bases not matched to a gene: 8. The CDR3 is 13 amino acids. The CDR3 region has the DNA TGTGCCAGCCACCGGGACAGGGCAATTGGCTACACCTTC. Translating it yields CASHRDRAIGYTF.

V and J are TRBV7-2 and TRBJ2-1, with no clear D. Trimming shortened V by 4 bases and J by 9 bases, and 13 bases separated the two germline ends. This CDR3 is 13 amino acids long. Germline V gives CDR1 SGHTA, CDR2 FQGNSA. The CDR3 reads CASSSLPRSEQFF. In DNA form, the CDR3 reads TGTGCCAGCAGCTCCCTCCCTAGGAGTGAGCAGTTCTTC.

The CDR3 DNA reads as TGTGCCAGCAGTGAAGGGGGGGTCCGCAATCAGCCCCAGCATTTT. Translation: CASSEGGVRNQPQHF. The chain couples TRBV2 to TRBJ1-5; perhaps TRBD1 as D (5 bases). Trimming cost V 1 base and J 2 bases, with 9 bases left between them. Germline assignment: CDR1 SNHLY and CDR2 FYNNEI. The CDR3 runs to 15 residues.

The chain couples TRBV19 to TRBJ2-2; TRBD1 is a possible D gene (5 bases). CDR1 LNHDA and CDR2 SQIVND come from the germline V gene (reference sequence). There are 15 residues in the CDR3. The V gene lost 5 bases and the J gene lost 2 bases, with 12 bases spanning the gap. Here the CDR3 DNA reads TGTGCCAGTAGTGCGACTCAGGGTAACACCGGGGAGCTGTTTTTT. Encoded protein: CASSATQGNTGELFF.

The rearrangement links TRBV13 to TRBJ2-2; unclear D gene. This CDR3 has 14 residues. V was trimmed by 2 bases and J by 7 bases, leaving 11 bases between them. CDR1 and CDR2 from the germline V gene are PRHDT and FYEKMQ (reference sequence). The CDR3 DNA sequence: TGTGCCAGCAGCTTACTGGGCGTGAACGGGGAGCTGTTTTTT. It is translated as CASSLLGVNGELFF.

The rearrangement links TRBV7-2 to TRBJ2-7; perhaps TRBD1 as D (6 bases). Trimming removed 4 bases from V and 3 bases from J, with 13 bases in between. The germline gives CDR1 SGHTA, CDR2 FQGNSA. This CDR3 region has 14 residues. CDR3 nucleotide sequence: TGTGCCAGCAGCTCGGGGACACAATTCTACGAGCAGTACTTC. Translating gives CASSSGTQFYEQYF.

The V and J genes are TRBV18 and TRBJ2-3; 7 bases map to TRBD1. The trim removed 1 base at V and 1 base at J, leaving 2 bases unmatched. The CDR3 has 15 residues. Germline values: CDR1 KGHSH, CDR2 LQKENI. Here the CDR3 DNA reads TGTGCCAGCTCACCACAGGGGGCCGGCACAGATACGCAGTATTTT. Amino acid sequence: CASSPQGAGTDTQYF.